Below are 15 T cell receptor beta chains sequenced from a single sample in a study of T cell responses to AZD1222 COVID-19 vaccine. TCRdb's copy holds only in-frame clones and misses some; the assay was immunoSEQ multiplex PCR. This table holds 100,000 to 150,000 clones, 80% to 90% found once. Material: peripheral blood, obtained on day 0 of AZD1222 vaccination. The receptors were gathered from an adult in good health.

The sample holds one count of this clone. The rearrangement joins TRBV6-5 to TRBJ1-3, with TRBD1 matching over 7 bases. Losses at the gene ends were 5 bases for V and 2 bases for J; bases not matched to a gene: 6. Germline CDR1 is MNHEY and CDR2 is SVGAGI. The CDR3 totals 15 residues. The CDR3 nucleotides are TGTGCCAGCAGTAGGACAGGAATCGCTGGAAACACCATATATTTT. Amino acids: CASSRTGIAGNTIYF.

In nucleotides, the CDR3 is TGCAGCGTTGAAGTCCTCTCTGGAAACACCATATATTTT. Protein sequence: CSVEVLSGNTIYF. The chain couples TRBV29-1 to TRBJ1-3; D call uncertain. The CDR3 loop spans 13 amino acids. Germline assignment: CDR1 SQVTM and CDR2 ANQGSEA. V dropped 1 base and J dropped 0 bases, with 4 bases sitting between them.

The chain joins TRBV6-5 to TRBJ1-4, with TRBD1 identical over 7 bases. The germline gives CDR1 MNHEY, CDR2 SVGAGI. The V gene end was trimmed by 6 bases and the J gene end by 7 bases; junction bases not matched to a gene: 8. The CDR3 totals 14 residues. The CDR3 reads CASRKQGTGEKLFF. For the CDR3, the DNA is TGTGCCAGCAGGAAACAGGGGACGGGTGAAAAACTGTTTTTT.

The rearrangement uses TRBV2 and TRBJ1-6, with TRBD1 as a possible D gene (5 bases). The CDR3 is 13 amino acids. The germline V gene has CDR1 SNHLY and CDR2 FYNNEI. Trimming stripped 7 bases from V and 5 bases from J, with 9 bases between. The CDR3 sequence is CASIDSNNSPLHF. The CDR3 bases are TGTGCCAGCATAGACAGTAATAATTCACCCCTCCACTTT.

This clone occurred once. The chain recombines TRBV19 with TRBJ2-4, with 7 bases aligning to TRBD2. The length of the CDR3 is 12 residues. V was pared by 8 bases and J by 10 bases, with 8 bases of the junction left unmatched. Germline V gene data show CDR1 as LNHDA and CDR2 as SQIVND (reference sequence). In nucleotides, the CDR3 is TGTGCCAGTGGGGCACTGGGAGGGATTCAGTACTTC. Its translation is CASGALGGIQYF.

The chain links TRBV24-1 to TRBJ2-2, with a tentative D call TRBD1 (5 bases). CDR1 and CDR2 (germline): KGHDR, SFDVKD. V was cut by 9 bases and J by 4 bases, with 17 bases left in between. The CDR3 is 15 residues long. This CDR3 is CATPKGRDPTGELFF. The DNA for the CDR3 is TGTGCCACCCCCAAGGGCAGGGATCCCACCGGGGAGCTGTTTTTT.

The chain combines TRBV2 with TRBJ2-2; 11 nucleotides align to TRBD1. CDR1 is SNHLY, CDR2 FYNNEI, per germline. Trimming took 4 bases from V and 4 from J; bases not matched to a gene: 2. The CDR3 extends over 15 amino acids. The CDR3 bases are TGTGCCAGCAGTGCGGGACAGGGGGGCACCGGGGAGCTGTTTTTT. Protein sequence: CASSAGQGGTGELFF.

The chain uses TRBV7-2 and TRBJ2-2; 8 positions match TRBD2. After removal of 2 bases from V and 2 bases from J, the junction contained 7 bases not matched to a gene. Germline lookup yields CDR1 SGHTA and CDR2 FQGNSA. CDR3 length: 17 residues. The CDR3 region has the DNA TGTGCCAGCAGCTTATTCGCGCTAGCGGGTAACACCGGGGAGCTGTTTTTT. Residues: CASSLFALAGNTGELFF.

The V and J genes are TRBV27 and TRBJ1-5, with D perhaps matching TRBD1 (5 bases). The length of the CDR3 is 13 residues. In germline, CDR1 is MNHEY, CDR2 SMNVEV (reference sequence). V lost 2 bases, J lost 6 bases, and 8 bases lay in between. The CDR3 loop reads CASSLGAAQPQHF. The CDR3 nucleotides read TGTGCCAGCAGTTTAGGGGCGGCTCAGCCCCAGCATTTT.

The V and J genes are TRBV19 and TRBJ2-5; 9 bases align to TRBD1. V lost 4 bases, J lost 2 bases, and 2 bases stayed unmatched. This CDR3 is built from 14 residues. Germline lookup yields CDR1 LNHDA and CDR2 SQIVND (reference sequence). CDR3 sequence (DNA): TGTGCCAGTAGTAAGGGACAGGGTCAAGAGACCCAGTACTTC. Its translation is CASSKGQGQETQYF.

The genes are TRBV30 and TRBJ2-7; D not resolved. Germline loops: CDR1 GTSNPN, CDR2 SVGIG (reference sequence). V lost 6 bases and J 4 bases, leaving 16 bases between the germline ends. This CDR3 has 13 residues. The CDR3 protein is CACYLPGPYEQYF. CDR3 sequence (DNA): TGTGCCTGCTACCTACCAGGCCCTTACGAGCAGTACTTC. Drawing the rest from reference TRBV30 and TRBJ2-7, the complete variable domain is SQTIHQWPATLVQPVGSPLSLECTVEGTSNPNLYWYRQAAGRGLQLLFYSVGIGQISSEVPQNLSASRPQDRQFILSSKKLLLSDSGFYLCACYLPGPYEQYFGPGTRLTVT.

The chain links TRBV7-2 to TRBJ2-1, with D possibly being TRBD1 or TRBD2 (5 bases each). Between the trimmed V and J ends, which lost 1 base and 8 bases, there was a span of 12 bases. CDR3 length: 14 residues. From germline, CDR1 is SGHTA and CDR2 FQGNSA. The CDR3 sequence: CASSLVSGTHEQFF. In nucleotides, the CDR3 is TGTGCCAGCAGCTTAGTAAGTGGGACCCATGAGCAGTTCTTC.

This clone was counted once. The chain combines TRBV5-1 with TRBJ1-1; D may be TRBD1 (5 bases). Per germline, CDR1 SGHRS and CDR2 YFSETQ. Trimming took 5 bases from V and 5 from J, leaving 16 bases between them. CDR3 length: 14 residues. The CDR3 is CASRPLGVDTEAFF. The CDR3 DNA reads as TGCGCCAGCAGACCCCTAGGGGTGGATACTGAAGCTTTCTTT.

The gene calls are TRBV24-1 and TRBJ2-5; TRBD2 aligns across 12 bases. The J segment lost 4 bases and the V segment lost 11 bases, leaving 10 bases of the junction unmatched. The CDR3 loop spans 15 amino acids. The germline gives CDR1 KGHDR, CDR2 SFDVKD. The CDR3 sequence: CAIGGVTSGGETQYF. In DNA form, the CDR3 reads TGTGCCATCGGCGGCGTGACTAGCGGGGGAGAGACCCAGTACTTC.

The V gene is TRBV7-3, the J gene TRBJ1-1; 8 bases fit TRBD1. CDR1 SGHTA and CDR2 FQGTGA come from the germline V gene. The CDR3 is 16 amino acids. V lost 5 bases and J lost 1; bases outside the gene matches: 9. This chain's CDR3 is CASSRVPGQENTEAFF. The CDR3 DNA reads as TGTGCCAGCAGCCGCGTCCCGGGACAGGAGAACACTGAAGCTTTCTTT.